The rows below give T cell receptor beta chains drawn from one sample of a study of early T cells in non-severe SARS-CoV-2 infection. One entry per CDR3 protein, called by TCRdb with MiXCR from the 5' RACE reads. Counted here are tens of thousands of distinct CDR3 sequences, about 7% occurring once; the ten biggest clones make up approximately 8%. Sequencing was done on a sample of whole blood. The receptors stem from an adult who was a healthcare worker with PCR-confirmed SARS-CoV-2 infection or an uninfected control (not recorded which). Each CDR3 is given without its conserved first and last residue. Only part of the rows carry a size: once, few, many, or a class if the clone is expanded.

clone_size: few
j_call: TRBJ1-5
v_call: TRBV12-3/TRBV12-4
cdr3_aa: ASSFQQLPNSNQPQH

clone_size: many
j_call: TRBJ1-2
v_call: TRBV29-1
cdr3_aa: SVGTGLLAYGYT

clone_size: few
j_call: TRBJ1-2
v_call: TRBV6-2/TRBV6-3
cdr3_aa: ASSFGGLYGYT

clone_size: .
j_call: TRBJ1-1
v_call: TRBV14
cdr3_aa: ASSQHMNTEAF

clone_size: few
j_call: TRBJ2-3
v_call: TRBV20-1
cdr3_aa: SARDLSSTDTQY

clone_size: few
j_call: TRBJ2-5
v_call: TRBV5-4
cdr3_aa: AVLVEETQY

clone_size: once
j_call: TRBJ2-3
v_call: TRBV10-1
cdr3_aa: ASSSAGGSTDTQY

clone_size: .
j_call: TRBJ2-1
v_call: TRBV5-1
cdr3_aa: ASSLGGSSYNEQF

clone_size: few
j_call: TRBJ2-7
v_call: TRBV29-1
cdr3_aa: SVEGPTKRQGFEQY

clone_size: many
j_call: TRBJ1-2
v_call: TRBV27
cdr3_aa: ASSFYPIQGFHGYT

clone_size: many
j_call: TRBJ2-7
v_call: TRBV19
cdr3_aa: ASSFQSSYEQY

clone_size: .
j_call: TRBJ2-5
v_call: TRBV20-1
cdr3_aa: SARSPIQETQY

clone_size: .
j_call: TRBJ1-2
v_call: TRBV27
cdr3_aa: ASSLRSGNLGGYGYT

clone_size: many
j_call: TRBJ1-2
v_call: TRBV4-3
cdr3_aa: ASSQGTTGTIYGYT

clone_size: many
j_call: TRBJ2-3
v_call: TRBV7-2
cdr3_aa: ASGPPGRDTQY

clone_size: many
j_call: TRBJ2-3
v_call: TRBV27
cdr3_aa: ASSLGRGGPDTQY

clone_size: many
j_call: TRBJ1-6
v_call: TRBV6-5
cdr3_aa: ASSSRGGRRNSPLH

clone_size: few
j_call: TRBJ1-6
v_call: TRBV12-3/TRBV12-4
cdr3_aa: ASSSGAEDSPLH

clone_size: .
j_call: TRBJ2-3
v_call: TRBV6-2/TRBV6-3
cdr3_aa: ASSYTGATDTQY

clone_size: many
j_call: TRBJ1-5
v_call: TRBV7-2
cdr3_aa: ASSLVQVGQPQH

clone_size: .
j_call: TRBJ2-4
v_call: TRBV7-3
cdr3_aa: ASSPRLAGLYNIQY

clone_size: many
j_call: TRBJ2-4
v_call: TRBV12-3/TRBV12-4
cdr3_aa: ASSSSRDRENIQY

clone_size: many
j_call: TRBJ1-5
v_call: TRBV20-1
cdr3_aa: SAQTGGRGNQPQH

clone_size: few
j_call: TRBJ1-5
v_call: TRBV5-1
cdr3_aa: ASSLLGDNQPQH